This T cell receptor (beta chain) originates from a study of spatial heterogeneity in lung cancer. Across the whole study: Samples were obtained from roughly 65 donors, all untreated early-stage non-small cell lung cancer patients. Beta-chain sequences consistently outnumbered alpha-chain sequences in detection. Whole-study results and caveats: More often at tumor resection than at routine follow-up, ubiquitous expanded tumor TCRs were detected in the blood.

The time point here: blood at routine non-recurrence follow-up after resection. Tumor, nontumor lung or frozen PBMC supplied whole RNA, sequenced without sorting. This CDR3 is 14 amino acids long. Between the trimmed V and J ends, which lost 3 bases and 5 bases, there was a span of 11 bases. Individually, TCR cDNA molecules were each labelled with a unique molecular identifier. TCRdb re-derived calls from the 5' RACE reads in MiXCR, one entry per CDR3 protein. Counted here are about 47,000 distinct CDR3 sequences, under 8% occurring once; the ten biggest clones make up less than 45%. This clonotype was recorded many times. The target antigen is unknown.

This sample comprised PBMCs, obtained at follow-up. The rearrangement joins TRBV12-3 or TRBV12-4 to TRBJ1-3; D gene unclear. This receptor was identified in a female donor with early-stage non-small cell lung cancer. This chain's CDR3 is CASSFLAARNTIYF. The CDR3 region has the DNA TGTGCCAGCAGTTTCCTGGCGGCAAGAAACACCATATATTTT.